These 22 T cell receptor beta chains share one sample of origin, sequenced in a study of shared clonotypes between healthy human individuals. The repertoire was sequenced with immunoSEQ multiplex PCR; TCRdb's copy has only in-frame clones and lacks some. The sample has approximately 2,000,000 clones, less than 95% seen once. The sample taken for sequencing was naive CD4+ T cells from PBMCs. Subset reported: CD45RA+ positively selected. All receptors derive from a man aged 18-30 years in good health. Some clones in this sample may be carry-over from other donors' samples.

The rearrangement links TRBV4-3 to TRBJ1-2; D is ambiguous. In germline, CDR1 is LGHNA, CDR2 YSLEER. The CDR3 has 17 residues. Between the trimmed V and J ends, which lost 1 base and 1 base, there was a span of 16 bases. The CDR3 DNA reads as TGCGCCAGCAGCCAAGTAAGCCAGGACGGAGTTAACTATGGCTACACCTTC. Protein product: CASSQVSQDGVNYGYTF.

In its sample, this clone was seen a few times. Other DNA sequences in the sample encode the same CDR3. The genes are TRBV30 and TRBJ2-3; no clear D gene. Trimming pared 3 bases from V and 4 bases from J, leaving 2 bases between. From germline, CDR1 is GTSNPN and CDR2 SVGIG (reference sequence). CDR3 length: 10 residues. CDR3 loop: CAWSADTQYF. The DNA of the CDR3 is TGTGCCTGGAGCGCAGATACGCAGTATTTT.

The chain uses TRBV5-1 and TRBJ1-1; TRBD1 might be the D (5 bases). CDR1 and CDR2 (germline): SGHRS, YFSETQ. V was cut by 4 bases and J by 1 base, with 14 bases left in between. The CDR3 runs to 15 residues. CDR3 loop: CASSPVGQGNTEAFF. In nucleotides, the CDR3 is TGCGCCAGCAGCCCCGTGGGCCAGGGGAACACTGAAGCTTTCTTT.

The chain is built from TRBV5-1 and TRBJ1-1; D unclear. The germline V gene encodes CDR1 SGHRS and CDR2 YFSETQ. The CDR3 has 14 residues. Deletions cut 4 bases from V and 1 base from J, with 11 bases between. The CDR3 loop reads CASSLSDGNTEAFF. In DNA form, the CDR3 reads TGCGCCAGCAGCCTCTCGGACGGGAACACTGAAGCTTTCTTT.

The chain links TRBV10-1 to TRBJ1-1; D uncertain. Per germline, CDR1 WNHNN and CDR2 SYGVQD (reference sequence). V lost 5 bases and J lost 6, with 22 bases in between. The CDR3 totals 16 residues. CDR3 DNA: TGCGCCAGCAGTTACTACAACCCGGGCCGGAAGGCTGAAGCTTTCTTT. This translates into CASSYYNPGRKAEAFF.

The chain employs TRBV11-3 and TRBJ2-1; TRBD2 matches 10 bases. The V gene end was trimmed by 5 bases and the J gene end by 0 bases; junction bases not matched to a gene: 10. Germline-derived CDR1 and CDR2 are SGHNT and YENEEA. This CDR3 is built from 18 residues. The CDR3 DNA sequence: TGTGCCAGCAGCCAGCGGACTAGCGGAGGGAGCTCCTACAATGAGCAGTTCTTC. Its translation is CASSQRTSGGSSYNEQFF.

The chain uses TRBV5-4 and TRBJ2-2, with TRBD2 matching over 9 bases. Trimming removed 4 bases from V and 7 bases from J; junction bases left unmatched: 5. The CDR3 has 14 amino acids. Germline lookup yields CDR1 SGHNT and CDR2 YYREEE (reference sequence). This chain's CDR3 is CASSLGLAGGELFF. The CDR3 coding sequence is TGTGCCAGCAGCCTGGGACTAGCCGGCGGGGAGCTGTTTTTT.

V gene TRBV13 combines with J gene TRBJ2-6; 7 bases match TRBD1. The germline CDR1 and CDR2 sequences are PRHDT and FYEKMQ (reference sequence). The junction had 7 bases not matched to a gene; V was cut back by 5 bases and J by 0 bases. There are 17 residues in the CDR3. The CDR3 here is CASSGGQAFSGANVLTF. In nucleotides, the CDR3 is TGTGCCAGCAGCGGCGGACAGGCGTTCTCTGGGGCCAACGTCCTGACTTTC.

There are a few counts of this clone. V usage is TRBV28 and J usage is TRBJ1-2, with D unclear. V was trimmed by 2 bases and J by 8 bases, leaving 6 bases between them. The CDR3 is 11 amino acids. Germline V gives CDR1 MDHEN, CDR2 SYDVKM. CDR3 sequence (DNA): TGTGCCAGCAGTTTAAACAGAGGCTACACCTTC. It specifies CASSLNRGYTF.

The CDR3 nucleotides are TGTGCCAGCAGAGGTGCAGCGGGAGGTGGGCAGTTCTTC. Its protein is CASRGAAGGGQFF. The rearrangement joins TRBV2 to TRBJ2-1; TRBD2 aligns across 9 bases. The germline gives CDR1 SNHLY, CDR2 FYNNEI. With V trimmed by 6 bases and J by 12 bases, 9 bases remained unmatched. The CDR3 is 13 amino acids.

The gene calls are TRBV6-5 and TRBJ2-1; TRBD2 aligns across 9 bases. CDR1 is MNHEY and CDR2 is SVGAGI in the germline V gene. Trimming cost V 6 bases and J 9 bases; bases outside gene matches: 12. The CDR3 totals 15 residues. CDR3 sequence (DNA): TGTGCCAGCAGCCCTCCCGGGACTAGCTCCGGTGAGCAGTTCTTC. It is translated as CASSPPGTSSGEQFF.

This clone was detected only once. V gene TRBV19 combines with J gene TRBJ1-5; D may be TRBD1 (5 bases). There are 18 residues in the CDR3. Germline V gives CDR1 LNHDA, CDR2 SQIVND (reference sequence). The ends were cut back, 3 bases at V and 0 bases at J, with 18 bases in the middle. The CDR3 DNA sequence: TGTGCCAGTAGTATTCGGGGCAGAACCCATTATAGCAATCAGCCCCAGCATTTT. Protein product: CASSIRGRTHYSNQPQHF. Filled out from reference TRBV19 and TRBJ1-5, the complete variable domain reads DGGITQSPKYLFRKEGQNVTLSCEQNLNHDAMYWYRQDPGQGLRLIYYSQIVNDFQKGDIAEGYSVSREKKESFPLTVTSAQKNPTAFYLCASSIRGRTHYSNQPQHFGDGTRLSIL.

The CDR3 is CASSQDRTARRRSYNEQFF. The CDR3 DNA reads TGCGCCAGCAGCCAAGATAGGACGGCGCGGAGACGCTCCTACAATGAGCAGTTCTTC. The rearrangement uses TRBV4-1 and TRBJ2-1; D is ambiguous. Trimming left V 0 bases short and J 0 bases short, with 18 bases between. Germline V gene sequence: CDR1 MGHRA, CDR2 YSYEKL. The CDR3 loop spans 19 amino acids.

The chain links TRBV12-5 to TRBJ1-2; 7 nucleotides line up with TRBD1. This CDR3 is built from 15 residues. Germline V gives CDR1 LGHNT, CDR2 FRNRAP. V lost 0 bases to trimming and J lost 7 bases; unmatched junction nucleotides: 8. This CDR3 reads CASGLVTGSSSGYTF. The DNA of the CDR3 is TGTGCTAGTGGTTTGGTGACAGGGAGCAGTTCTGGCTACACCTTC.

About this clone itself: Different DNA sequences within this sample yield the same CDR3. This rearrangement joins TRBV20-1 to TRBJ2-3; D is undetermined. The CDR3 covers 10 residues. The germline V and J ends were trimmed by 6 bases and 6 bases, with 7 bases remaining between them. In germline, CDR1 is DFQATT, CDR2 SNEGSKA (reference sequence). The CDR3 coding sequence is TGCAGTGCCAGGCGTGATACGCAGTATTTT. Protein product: CSARRDTQYF.

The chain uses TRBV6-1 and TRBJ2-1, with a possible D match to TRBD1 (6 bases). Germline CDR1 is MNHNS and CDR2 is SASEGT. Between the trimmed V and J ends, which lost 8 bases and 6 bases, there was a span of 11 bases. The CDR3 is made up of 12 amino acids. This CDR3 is CASRKGGNEQFF. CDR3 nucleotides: TGTGCCAGCCGGAAAGGGGGCAATGAGCAGTTCTTC.

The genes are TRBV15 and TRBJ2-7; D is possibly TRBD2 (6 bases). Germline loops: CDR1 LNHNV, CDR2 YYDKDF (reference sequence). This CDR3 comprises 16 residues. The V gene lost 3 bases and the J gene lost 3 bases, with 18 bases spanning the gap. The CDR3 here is CATSRGRVQGGYEQYF. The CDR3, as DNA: TGTGCCACCAGCAGGGGCCGGGTGCAGGGAGGCTACGAGCAGTACTTC.

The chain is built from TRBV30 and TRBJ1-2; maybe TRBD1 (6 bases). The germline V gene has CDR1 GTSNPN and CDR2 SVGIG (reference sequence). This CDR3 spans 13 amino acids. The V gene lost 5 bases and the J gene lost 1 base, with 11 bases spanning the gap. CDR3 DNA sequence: TGTGCCTGGTCCCGGACAGTTAACTATGGCTACACCTTC. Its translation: CAWSRTVNYGYTF.

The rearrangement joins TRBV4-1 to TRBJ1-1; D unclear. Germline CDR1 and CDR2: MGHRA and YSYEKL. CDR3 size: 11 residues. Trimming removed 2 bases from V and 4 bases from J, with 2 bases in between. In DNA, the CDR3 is TGCGCCAGCAGCCAAAGCACTGAAGCTTTCTTT. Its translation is CASSQSTEAFF.

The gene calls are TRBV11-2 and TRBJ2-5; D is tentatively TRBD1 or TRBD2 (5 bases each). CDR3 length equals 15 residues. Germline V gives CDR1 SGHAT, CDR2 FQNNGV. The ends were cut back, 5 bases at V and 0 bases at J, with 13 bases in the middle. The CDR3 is CASSTRGRNQETQYF. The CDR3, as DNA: TGTGCCAGCAGCACCCGGGGACGGAACCAAGAGACCCAGTACTTC.

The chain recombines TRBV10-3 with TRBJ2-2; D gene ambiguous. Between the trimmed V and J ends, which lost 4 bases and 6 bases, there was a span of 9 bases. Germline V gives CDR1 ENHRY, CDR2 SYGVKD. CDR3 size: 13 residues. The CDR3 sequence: CAISVQDPGELFF. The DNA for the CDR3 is TGTGCCATCAGTGTCCAGGACCCCGGGGAGCTGTTTTTT.

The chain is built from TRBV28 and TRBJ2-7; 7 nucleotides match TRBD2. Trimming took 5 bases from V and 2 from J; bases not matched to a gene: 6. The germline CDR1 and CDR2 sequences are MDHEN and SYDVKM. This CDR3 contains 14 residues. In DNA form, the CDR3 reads TGTGCCAGCAGTGGGGGGGATCTTACCTACGAGCAGTACTTC. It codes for CASSGGDLTYEQYF.